The 24 T cell receptor beta chains in this list originate from one sample, sequenced in a study of tumor-infiltrating lymphocytes in primary liver carcinoma. The roughly 20-31 mg bulk tissue piece was not sorted before simultaneous RNA and DNA extraction. Reverse transcription of roughly 470 ng total RNA with a constant-region primer produced TCR beta cDNA. Three nested multiplex PCR rounds of slightly modified ARM-PCR generated TCR beta libraries. Primers for the first two PCR rounds were TRBV1-TRBV30 forward primers and a C-beta reverse primer (roughly 9 cycles per round). TCRdb reanalysed the multiplex PCR reads using MiXCR and keeps one entry per CDR3 protein. The sample lists about 120,000 distinct CDR3 sequences, 55% to 75% occurring once. The sample taken for sequencing was liver tumor tissue from sampling region 1. The subset here: tumor region T1, superior pole. The receptors derive from a woman aged 55 to 70 with primary liver carcinoma and hepatitis B virus infection.

A note on this clonotype: The junction does not match germline at one end; this may be a read error. The V call is TRBV7-9, the J call TRBJ2-7; D is possibly TRBD2 (6 bases). Germline values: CDR1 SEHNR, CDR2 FQNEAQ (reference sequence). CDR3 size: 15 residues. In DNA, the CDR3 is TGTGCTAGCAGCTTAGGAGGGGCTACCTTCTACGAGCAGTACTTC. It specifies CASSLGGATFYEQYF.

This clonotype was seen ten or more times. The rearrangement joins TRBV4-2 to TRBJ2-7; 9 bases align to TRBD1. The germline gives CDR1 LGHNA, CDR2 YNFKEQ. The CDR3 spans 17 residues. V lost 0 bases, J lost 4 bases, and 10 bases stayed unmatched. CDR3 sequence: CASSQDPVGQGGYEQYF. CDR3 bases: TGTGCCAGCAGCCAAGATCCCGTGGGACAGGGTGGTTACGAGCAGTACTTC.

This clonotype was observed at least ten times. The CDR3 spells CASSQEGNRHF. Here the CDR3 DNA reads TGTGCCAGCAGTCAGGAGGGTAATCGGCATTTT. The J gene is TRBJ1-5, the V gene TRBV2; D gene ambiguous. Trimming stripped 5 bases from V and 15 bases from J, with 14 bases between. CDR3 size: 11 residues. The germline V gene encodes CDR1 SNHLY and CDR2 FYNNEI.

This clonotype has only a few counts. With a much larger clone just one base away, this may be a read error. The chain has TRBV29-1 and TRBJ2-7; weak D call: TRBD1 (5 bases). Germline CDR1 SQVTM, CDR2 ANQGSEA. V was clipped by 8 bases and J by 1 base, with 12 bases between them. The length of the CDR3 is 12 residues. The chain's CDR3 is CSIASGSYEQYF. The CDR3 DNA sequence: TGCAGCATTGCGTCAGGGTCCTACGAGCAGTACTTC.

With respect to this clonotype: Germline and junction disagree at one end, which may indicate a read error. The chain uses TRBV4-1 and TRBJ2-1, with D tentatively TRBD2 (5 bases). The germline CDR1 and CDR2 sequences are MGHRA and YSYEKL. CDR3 length: 16 amino acids. The DNA for the CDR3 is TGCGCCAACAGCACAATGTCGCCCTACACCGGGGATGAACAGTTCTTC. Residues: CANSTMSPYTGDEQFF.

Comment on this clonotype: Since a much larger clone is just one base distant, this may be a read error. The chain carries TRBV14 and TRBJ2-7; the D gene is possibly TRBD1 (5 bases). CDR3 length: 14 amino acids. CDR1 SGHDN and CDR2 FVKESK come from the germline V gene. CDR3 residues: CASSHRAESYEHYF. The CDR3 nucleotides read TGTGCCAGCAGCCACAGGGCTGAGTCCTACGAGCACTACTTC.

As for this clonotype: Mismatch with germline at one junction end may stem from a read error. V usage is TRBV11-2 and J usage is TRBJ2-3; tentatively, D is TRBD1 or TRBD2 (6 bases each). This CDR3 region has 17 residues. The germline CDR1 and CDR2 sequences are SGHAT and FQNNGV. CDR3: CTSSLGGLTYTSDAQYF. CDR3 nucleotide sequence: TGTACCAGCAGCTTAGGGGGGCTAACGTACACGTCAGATGCGCAGTATTTT.

About this clonotype itself: This clone may be a read error of a much larger clone one base away. The chain uses TRBV29-1 and TRBJ2-7; D unclear. This CDR3 has 12 residues. V lost 6 bases and J 0 bases, leaving 9 bases between the germline ends. Looked up from germline, CDR1 is SQVTM and CDR2 is ANQGSEA. CDR3 protein: CSVSSSSYEQYF. As DNA, the CDR3 is TGCAGCGTGAGTAGTAGCTCCTACGAGCAGTACTTC.

Comment on this clonotype: This sequence may be a read error, since a much larger clone differs from it by one base. The chain has TRBV7-8 and TRBJ2-7, with D possibly being TRBD1 or TRBD2 (5 bases each). The germline V gene encodes CDR1 SGHVS and CDR2 FQNEAQ. Trimming shortened V by 1 base and J by 4 bases, and 17 bases separated the two germline ends. The CDR3 runs to 16 residues. CDR3 in DNA: TGTGCCAGCAGCTTAGTCATCGGCCGTGGGACGTACGAGCAGTACTTC. Amino acid sequence: CASSLVIGRGTYEQYF.

Turning to this clonotype: Since no conserved phenylalanine or tryptophan closes the CDR3, a read error is the likely cause. V and J are TRBV28 and TRBJ2-7, with 10 nucleotides matching TRBD1. Trimming at V came to 10 bases and at J to 4 bases, leaving 10 bases not matched to a gene. The CDR3 totals 14 residues. Germline V gene lookup returns CDR1 MDHEN and CDR2 SYDVKM. CDR3 DNA sequence: TGTGCCATCAAGCGTGGACAGGGGGGATACGAGCAGTACTCC. This gives the protein CAIKRGQGGYEQYS.

CDR3 region: CASSLVDSIMGDTDTQYF. CDR3 nucleotide sequence: TGCGCCAGCAGCTTGGTGGACTCAATAATGGGGGACACAGATACGCAGTATTTT. The V call is TRBV5-1, the J call TRBJ2-3; D may be TRBD1 or TRBD2 (5 bases each). The CDR3 contains 18 residues. Trimming took off 0 bases at V and 2 bases at J, with 19 bases between the two ends. The germline V gene has CDR1 SGHRS and CDR2 YFSETQ.

In regard to this clonotype: Possible read error: a much larger clone is one base away. The genes are TRBV4-1 and TRBJ2-7; the D is unclear. Germline CDR1 and CDR2: MGHRA and YSYEKL. The CDR3 length is 14 residues. CDR3 protein: CVSSQDLLGYEQYF. DNA for the CDR3: TGCGTCAGCAGCCAAGATTTGTTGGGCTACGAGCAGTACTTC.

Ten or more counts support this clonotype. The chain uses TRBV28 and TRBJ2-1; perhaps TRBD1 as D (5 bases). CDR3 length: 17 amino acids. V lost 5 bases to trimming and J lost 0 bases, with 17 bases between them. Germline V CDR1 and CDR2: MDHEN, SYDVKM. This CDR3 is CASSPSVRTSSYNEQFF. The CDR3 DNA reads as TGTGCCAGCAGTCCATCGGTGCGGACAAGCTCCTACAATGAGCAGTTCTTC.

On this clonotype itself: A read error may explain this, as a much larger clone is one base away. The CDR3 sequence: CASSSEQRTSGRDTQYF. The CDR3 DNA is TGTGCCAGCAGCTCGGAGCAAAGGACTAGCGGGAGAGATACGCAGTATTTT. The chain joins TRBV5-4 to TRBJ2-3, with 13 bases aligning to TRBD2. V dropped 3 bases and J dropped 5; count of bases not matched to a gene: 9. The CDR3 sequence is 17 residues long. Germline CDR1 and CDR2: SGHNT and YYREEE (reference sequence).

Concerning this clonotype itself: Mismatch with germline at one junction end may stem from a read error. This rearrangement joins TRBV11-1 to TRBJ2-1, with TRBD1 identical over 9 bases. Germline V CDR1 and CDR2: SGHAT, FQDESV (reference sequence). This CDR3 contains 15 residues. The CDR3 nucleotides read TGTGCCAGCAGCGTCGGGACAGGGAGGTTCAATGAGCAATTCTTC. Residues: CASSVGTGRFNEQFF.

With respect to this clonotype: The junction departs from germline at one end; a sequencing error may be responsible. The gene calls are TRBV10-3 and TRBJ2-3; 11 nucleotides align to TRBD2. The CDR3 length is 17 residues. Germline CDR1 reads ENHRY; CDR2 reads SYGVKD. CDR3 in amino acids: CAINGIAGGPHTDMQYF. The CDR3 coding sequence is TGTGCCATCAACGGGATAGCGGGAGGGCCCCACACAGATATGCAGTATTTT.

The V and J genes are TRBV6-1 and TRBJ2-1; unclear D gene. V was clipped by 4 bases and J by 4 bases, with 20 bases between them. The germline CDR1 and CDR2 sequences are MNHNS and SASEGT. The CDR3 contains 17 residues. The chain's CDR3 is CASSASSGMALYNEQFF. CDR3 coding DNA: TGTGCCAGCAGTGCATCTAGTGGGATGGCCCTGTACAATGAGCAGTTCTTC.

A remark on this clonotype: With a much larger clone just one base away, this may be a read error. The V call is TRBV28, the J call TRBJ2-7; 12 nucleotides align to TRBD2. Germline assignment: CDR1 MDHEN and CDR2 SYDVKM. This CDR3 is built from 16 residues. With 4 bases clipped from V and 4 bases from J, the junction kept 8 bases outside the gene matches. DNA for the CDR3: TGTGCCAGCAGTTCTAGCGGGAGGGCCATTTTTTACGAGCAGTACTTC. Encoded protein: CASSSSGRAIFYEQYF.

On this clonotype: This may be a read error: a much more frequent sequence differs by one nucleotide. V usage is TRBV6-5 and J usage is TRBJ1-2; D not resolved. CDR3 length: 13 residues. V was pared by 8 bases and J by 3 bases, with 13 bases between. Germline loops: CDR1 MNHEY, CDR2 SVGAGI. CDR3 loop: CASSGNSDYGYTF. As DNA, the CDR3 is TGTGCCAGCTCGGGAAACTCTGACTATGGCTACACCTTC.

With regard to this clonotype: A junction boundary mismatches the germline segment, possibly from a read error. The CDR3 spells CASSEAYRDAYNEQFF. The CDR3 nucleotides are TGTGCCAGCAGCGAAGCGTACAGGGATGCCTACAATGAGCAGTTCTTC. J is TRBJ2-1 and V is TRBV6-1; TRBD1 might be the D (6 bases). Germline V CDR1 and CDR2: MNHNS, SASEGT. The CDR3 consists of 16 residues.

In the case of this clonotype: Just one base apart from a much larger clone, this may be a read error. Given the absence of the conserved phenylalanine or tryptophan at the CDR3 end, a read error is likely. The chain employs TRBV28 and TRBJ1-2; D is unresolved. CDR3 length: 14 residues. CDR1 and CDR2 (germline): MDHEN, SYDVKM. V was pared by 6 bases and J by 4 bases, with 15 bases between. The CDR3 loop reads CASRNGGSSYGYTL. The CDR3 DNA reads TGTGCCAGCAGAAACGGTGGCAGTTCCTATGGCTACACCTTA.

Regarding this clonotype: A read error may account for a junction end that differs from germline. This sequence joins TRBV5-1 and TRBJ2-1; 9 positions match TRBD2. The CDR3 length is 15 residues. Germline V CDR1 and CDR2: SGHRS, YFSETQ. The CDR3 nucleotides are TGCGCCAGCAGCTTGGGGACTAGCGTCTACGATGAGCAGTTCTTC. This translates into CASSLGTSVYDEQFF.

About this clonotype itself: It may be a read error: a sequence one base away is much more abundant. The conserved final phenylalanine or tryptophan is absent from the CDR3, which likely points to a read error. The V call is TRBV7-9, the J call TRBJ2-5, with D tentatively TRBD1 or TRBD2 (5 bases each). Germline loops: CDR1 SEHNR, CDR2 FQNEAQ (reference sequence). CDR3 length: 15 amino acids. V shed 2 bases and J shed 7 bases, with 17 bases lying between them. Written as DNA, the CDR3 is TGTGCCAGCAGCTTAATAAGGGGAGTCCGAGGGACCCAGTACCTC. This encodes CASSLIRGVRGTQYL.

Remarks on this clonotype: A single base separates this from a much larger clone, so it may be a read error. V usage is TRBV12-3 or TRBV12-4 and J usage is TRBJ2-3; D may be TRBD1 (6 bases). The CDR3 consists of 15 residues. As DNA, the CDR3 is TGTGCCTGCAGCCGCGGACAGATTAGCACAGATACGCAGTATTTT. Translated: CACSRGQISTDTQYF.